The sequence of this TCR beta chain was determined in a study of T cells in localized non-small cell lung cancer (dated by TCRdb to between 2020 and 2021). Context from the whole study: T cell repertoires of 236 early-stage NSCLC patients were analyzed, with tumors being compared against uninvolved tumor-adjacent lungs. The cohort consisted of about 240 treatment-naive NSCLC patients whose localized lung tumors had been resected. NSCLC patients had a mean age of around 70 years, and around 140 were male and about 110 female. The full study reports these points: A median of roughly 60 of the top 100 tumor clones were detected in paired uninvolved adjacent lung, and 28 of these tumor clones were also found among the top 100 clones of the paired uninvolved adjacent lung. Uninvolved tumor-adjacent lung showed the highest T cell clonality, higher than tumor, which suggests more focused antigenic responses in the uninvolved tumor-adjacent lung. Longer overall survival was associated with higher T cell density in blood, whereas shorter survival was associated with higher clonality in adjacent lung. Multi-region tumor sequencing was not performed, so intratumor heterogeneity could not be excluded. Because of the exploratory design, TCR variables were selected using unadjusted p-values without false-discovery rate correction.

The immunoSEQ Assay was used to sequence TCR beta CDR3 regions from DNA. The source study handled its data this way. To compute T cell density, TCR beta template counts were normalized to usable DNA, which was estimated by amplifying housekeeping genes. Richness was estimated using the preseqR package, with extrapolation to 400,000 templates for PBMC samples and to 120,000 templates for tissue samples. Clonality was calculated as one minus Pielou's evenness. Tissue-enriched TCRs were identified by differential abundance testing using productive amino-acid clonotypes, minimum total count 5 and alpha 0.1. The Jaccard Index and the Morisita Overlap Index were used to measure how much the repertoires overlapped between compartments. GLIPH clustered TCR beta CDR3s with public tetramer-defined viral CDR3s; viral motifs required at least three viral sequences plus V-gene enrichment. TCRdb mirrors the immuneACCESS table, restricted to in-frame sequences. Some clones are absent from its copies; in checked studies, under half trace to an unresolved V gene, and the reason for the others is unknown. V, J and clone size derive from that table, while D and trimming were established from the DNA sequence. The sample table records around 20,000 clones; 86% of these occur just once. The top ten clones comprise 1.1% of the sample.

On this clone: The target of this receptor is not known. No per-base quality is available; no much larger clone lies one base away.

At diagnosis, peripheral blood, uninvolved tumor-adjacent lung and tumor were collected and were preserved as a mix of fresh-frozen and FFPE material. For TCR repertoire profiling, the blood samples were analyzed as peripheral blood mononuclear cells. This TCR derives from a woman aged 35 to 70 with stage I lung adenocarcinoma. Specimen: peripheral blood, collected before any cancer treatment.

The sequenced DNA: TGTGCCAGCAGTCACGGGACAGGCGCCTATGGCTACACCTTC. This translates into CASSHGTGAYGYTF. This chain joins TRBV6-6 to TRBJ1-2, with 8 bases matching TRBD1. From the germline V gene (reference sequence), CDR1 is MNHNY and CDR2 is SVGAGI. The CDR3 runs 14 residues from the cysteine to the phenylalanine. Just CDR3 DNA is preserved here, 42 bases in frame from base 1. Trimming accounts for 5 bases at V and 4 bases at J, while the number of junction bases matched to no gene is 6.